The 26 T cell receptor beta chains listed next were all sequenced from one sample in a study of technical replicates of blood from several donors. Here immunoSEQ multiplex PCR was the method, and the copy in TCRdb shows in-frame clones only, minus some. The sample has roughly 74,000 clones, 90% to 95% seen once. The sequenced material came from T cells isolated from PBMCs. The source of these receptors is a human donor in good health.

J is TRBJ2-7 and V is TRBV27, with 8 bases that match TRBD2. The CDR3 covers 13 residues. From germline, CDR1 is MNHEY and CDR2 SMNVEV (reference sequence). Germline trimming cut 8 bases from V and 0 bases from J; bases unmatched to any gene: 3. The CDR3 reads CASGAGGSYEQYF. For the CDR3, the DNA is TGTGCCAGCGGTGCGGGGGGCTCCTACGAGCAGTACTTC.

The chain is built from TRBV10-2 and TRBJ1-2; 11 nucleotides line up with TRBD1. There are 17 residues in the CDR3. J gave up 3 bases and V 6 bases, and 12 bases lay outside the gene matches. Germline V gene lookup returns CDR1 WSHSY and CDR2 SAAADI. CDR3 coding DNA: TGCGCCAGCAGCCTCGGACAGGGGGCAATGGGTTACTATGGCTACACCTTC. Amino acid sequence: CASSLGQGAMGYYGYTF.

The chain has TRBV5-6 and TRBJ2-5; 9 positions match TRBD1. V trimming: 5 bases; J trimming: 2 bases; junction bases outside the gene matches: 7. Germline CDR1 and CDR2: SGHDT and YYEEEE. The CDR3 is 15 amino acids. The CDR3 loop is CASRRGTGLQETQYF. As DNA, the CDR3 is TGTGCCAGCAGACGGGGGACAGGGTTACAAGAGACCCAGTACTTC.

V is TRBV6-5 and J is TRBJ1-1, with a weak D call TRBD1 (6 bases). From germline, CDR1 is MNHEY and CDR2 SVGAGI. The CDR3 is 11 residues long. V lost 6 bases and J 11 bases, leaving 13 bases between the germline ends. Here the CDR3 reads CASRDSLWAFF. The CDR3 bases are TGTGCCAGCAGGGACAGCTTATGGGCTTTCTTT.

The rearrangement links TRBV18 to TRBJ2-7; 9 nucleotides line up with TRBD1. The J segment lost 3 bases and the V segment lost 3 bases, leaving 9 bases of the junction unmatched. Germline CDR1 is KGHSH and CDR2 is LQKENI. This CDR3 has 16 residues. CDR3: CASSPRSGQGNYEQYF. The CDR3 coding sequence is TGTGCCAGCTCACCCCGTTCGGGACAGGGTAACTACGAGCAGTACTTC.

This rearrangement joins TRBV29-1 to TRBJ1-4; tentatively, D is TRBD1 (6 bases). CDR3 length equals 15 residues. The germline gives CDR1 SQVTM, CDR2 ANQGSEA. V dropped 6 bases and J dropped 3 bases, with 17 bases sitting between them. This CDR3 is CSVSGTNNANEKLFF. The CDR3 bases are TGCAGCGTATCCGGGACAAATAATGCTAATGAAAAACTGTTTTTT.

The CDR3 DNA reads as TGTGCCAGCAGAACGATAGGGGGAATTGGGATGACCGGGGAGCTGTTTTTT. Protein product: CASRTIGGIGMTGELFF. The chain combines TRBV5-6 with TRBJ2-2; perhaps TRBD1 as D (6 bases). The germline gives CDR1 SGHDT, CDR2 YYEEEE. Trimming cost V 5 bases and J 5 bases, with 22 bases left between them. The CDR3 spans 17 residues.

CDR3 amino acids: CASSPSSGSGDTQYF. The CDR3 nucleotides read TGTGCCAGCAGCCCTTCTAGCGGGAGTGGAGATACGCAGTATTTT. V and J are TRBV7-8 and TRBJ2-3; 10 bases map to TRBD2. V lost 5 bases, J lost 5 bases, and 7 bases stayed unmatched. The germline CDR1 and CDR2 sequences are SGHVS and FQNEAQ. The CDR3 extends over 15 amino acids.

This clone occurred once. V and J are TRBV2 and TRBJ2-3, with TRBD2 matching over 7 bases. This CDR3 has 14 residues. Germline CDR1 reads SNHLY; CDR2 reads FYNNEI. The V gene end was trimmed by 4 bases and the J gene end by 7 bases; junction bases not matched to a gene: 8. The DNA for the CDR3 is TGTGCCAGCAGTGCGCGGGAGATGGTAAATACGCAGTATTTT. Protein: CASSAREMVNTQYF.

The chain couples TRBV29-1 to TRBJ2-1; D may be TRBD1 (5 bases). The germline gives CDR1 SQVTM, CDR2 ANQGSEA. This CDR3 has 11 residues. V lost 2 bases, J lost 14 bases, and 13 bases lay in between. This chain's CDR3 is CSVEITTDEFF. Written as DNA, the CDR3 is TGCAGCGTTGAAATAACGACAGACGAGTTCTTC.

The rearrangement links TRBV2 to TRBJ2-3, with no clear D. Germline-derived CDR1 and CDR2 are SNHLY and FYNNEI. The V and J ends lost 8 bases and 10 bases respectively, with 13 bases between them. This CDR3 region has 11 residues. The CDR3 coding sequence is TGTGCCAGCCCAGGTGAAAGCCCGCAGTATTTT. This sequence encodes CASPGESPQYF.

This chain links TRBV28 with TRBJ1-5, with 7 bases fitting TRBD1. This CDR3 has 16 amino acids. J gave up 5 bases and V 5 bases, and 12 bases lay outside the gene matches. CDR1 and CDR2 from the germline V gene are MDHEN and SYDVKM. CDR3 bases: TGTGCCAGCAGTCCTCCACAGGGGAAGAAATATCAGCCCCAGCATTTT. Its translation is CASSPPQGKKYQPQHF.

The V call is TRBV5-6, the J call TRBJ1-2; D is uncertain. Trimming left V 2 bases short and J 5 bases short, with 22 bases between. The CDR3 has 17 residues. Germline V lookup: CDR1 SGHDT, CDR2 YYEEEE. The CDR3 spells CASSFPRELLSGYGYTF. The CDR3 DNA follows: TGTGCCAGCAGCTTCCCCCGGGAGTTGTTATCGGGGTATGGCTACACCTTC.

V and J are TRBV7-3 and TRBJ2-1; 9 positions agree with TRBD2. V lost 5 bases, J lost 10 bases, and 6 bases stayed unmatched. This CDR3 is 13 amino acids long. From germline, CDR1 is SGHTA and CDR2 FQGTGA. The CDR3 here is CASSMEGLAEQFF. CDR3 bases: TGTGCCAGCAGCATGGAGGGACTAGCAGAGCAGTTCTTC.

A single count supports this clone. This chain joins TRBV29-1 and TRBJ1-1, with 8 bases fitting TRBD1. Germline assignment: CDR1 SQVTM and CDR2 ANQGSEA. The CDR3 sequence is 14 residues long. The trim removed 4 bases at V and 1 base at J, leaving 5 bases unmatched. DNA of the CDR3: TGCAGCGTTGCTGTAGGGACAGGGAACACTGAAGCTTTCTTT. Encoded protein: CSVAVGTGNTEAFF. Combining the CDR3 with reference TRBV29-1 and TRBJ1-1 gives the whole variable domain SAVISQKPSRDICQRGTSLTIQCQVDSQVTMMFWYRQQPGQSLTLIATANQGSEATYESGFVIDKFPISRPNLTFSTLTVSNMSPEDSSIYLCSVAVGTGNTEAFFGQGTRLTVV.

V is TRBV7-9 and J is TRBJ2-7, with a possible D match to TRBD2 (5 bases). The CDR3 spans 13 residues. CDR1 and CDR2 from the germline V gene are SEHNR and FQNEAQ (reference sequence). Trimming took 5 bases from V and 5 from J, leaving 13 bases between them. As DNA, the CDR3 is TGTGCCAGCAGCCCCCCCACTAGAGACGAGCAGTACTTC. Its protein product is CASSPPTRDEQYF. Filled out from reference TRBV7-9 and TRBJ2-7, the complete variable domain reads DTGVSQNPRHKITKRGQNVTFRCDPISEHNRLYWYRQTLGQGPEFLTYFQNEAQLEKSRLLSDRFSAERPKGSFSTLEIQRTEQGDSAMYLCASSPPTRDEQYFGPGTRLTVT.

This clone has just one count. The rearrangement joins TRBV7-2 to TRBJ2-7; 12 positions match TRBD2. The germline V gene has CDR1 SGHTA and CDR2 FQGNSA. CDR3 length: 14 residues. The V and J ends lost 1 base and 7 bases, in that order; junction bases with no gene match: 2. This chain's CDR3 is CASSLGLAGGEQYF. The CDR3 DNA reads TGTGCCAGCAGCTTAGGGCTAGCGGGAGGGGAGCAGTACTTC.

The chain joins TRBV5-6 to TRBJ2-1; 8 bases line up with TRBD1. The germline V gene encodes CDR1 SGHDT and CDR2 YYEEEE. CDR3 length equals 13 residues. Losses at the gene ends were 3 bases for V and 12 bases for J; bases not matched to a gene: 8. The CDR3 nucleotides are TGTGCCAGCAGCTCCGGGACAGGCCTGGGGCAGTTCTTC. It translates to CASSSGTGLGQFF.

The V gene is TRBV4-3, the J gene TRBJ2-4, with 7 bases lining up with TRBD2. The CDR3 runs 17 residues. V gave up 1 base and J gave up 3 bases; unmatched junction bases: 9. The germline V gene encodes CDR1 LGHNA and CDR2 YSLEER. The CDR3 DNA sequence: TGCGCCAGCAGCCAAGTTGGGAGGGGATCGGACAAAAACATTCAGTACTTC. Encoded protein: CASSQVGRGSDKNIQYF.

The V and J genes are TRBV5-6 and TRBJ2-3; TRBD1 agrees at 7 bases. The V and J ends lost 5 bases and 6 bases, in that order; junction bases with no gene match: 9. Germline V gene lookup returns CDR1 SGHDT and CDR2 YYEEEE. This CDR3 contains 14 residues. CDR3 bases: TGTGCCAGCAGTCTGACAGGGAAAAAGGATACGCAGTATTTT. This sequence encodes CASSLTGKKDTQYF.

The J gene is TRBJ1-1, the V gene TRBV6-6; D is perhaps TRBD1 (5 bases). V dropped 7 bases and J dropped 6 bases, with 15 bases sitting between them. This CDR3 region has 13 residues. CDR1 is MNHNY and CDR2 is SVGAGI in the germline V gene (reference sequence). CDR3 residues: CASISTPGSEAFF. The CDR3 DNA reads as TGTGCCAGCATCAGTACCCCAGGGTCTGAAGCTTTCTTT.

This chain joins TRBV29-1 and TRBJ1-3; the D gene is possibly TRBD1 (6 bases). V lost 1 base and J 3 bases, leaving 13 bases between the germline ends. The V gene's germline CDR1 is SQVTM and CDR2 ANQGSEA. The CDR3 loop spans 15 amino acids. The CDR3 DNA reads as TGCAGCGTTGAAGGGACAGTCAAGGGTGGAAACACCATATATTTT. It yields the protein CSVEGTVKGGNTIYF.

This chain joins TRBV7-6 and TRBJ2-5; D unresolved. This CDR3 region has 12 residues. V was cut by 6 bases and J by 1 base, with 6 bases left in between. From germline, CDR1 is SGHVS and CDR2 FNYEAQ. Here the CDR3 DNA reads TGTGCCAGCAGGGGCCCCCAAGAGACCCAGTACTTC. Its translation is CASRGPQETQYF.

The CDR3 is CASTPNRDDTEAFF. CDR3 sequence (DNA): TGTGCCAGTACCCCCAACAGGGATGATACTGAAGCTTTCTTT. The V call is TRBV19, the J call TRBJ1-1; TRBD1 is a possible D gene (6 bases). There are 14 residues in the CDR3. The V and J ends lost 7 bases and 5 bases respectively, with 17 bases between them. Per the germline V gene, CDR1 is LNHDA and CDR2 is SQIVND (reference sequence).

This rearrangement joins TRBV9 to TRBJ2-1, with D unclear. The V and J ends lost 0 bases and 0 bases respectively, with 7 bases between them. The CDR3 has 15 residues. Germline-derived CDR1 and CDR2 are SGDLS and YYNGEE. DNA for the CDR3: TGTGCCAGCAGCGTAGGGAGTAGCTCCTACAATGAGCAGTTCTTC. Protein: CASSVGSSSYNEQFF.

The V and J genes are TRBV5-1 and TRBJ2-7; TRBD1 matches 7 bases. The length of the CDR3 is 14 residues. The V gene's germline CDR1 is SGHRS and CDR2 YFSETQ. V lost 3 bases to trimming and J lost 3 bases; unmatched junction nucleotides: 6. The CDR3 bases are TGCGCCAGCAGCTCCGGGACAGAGGGCTACGAGCAGTACTTC. This gives the protein CASSSGTEGYEQYF.